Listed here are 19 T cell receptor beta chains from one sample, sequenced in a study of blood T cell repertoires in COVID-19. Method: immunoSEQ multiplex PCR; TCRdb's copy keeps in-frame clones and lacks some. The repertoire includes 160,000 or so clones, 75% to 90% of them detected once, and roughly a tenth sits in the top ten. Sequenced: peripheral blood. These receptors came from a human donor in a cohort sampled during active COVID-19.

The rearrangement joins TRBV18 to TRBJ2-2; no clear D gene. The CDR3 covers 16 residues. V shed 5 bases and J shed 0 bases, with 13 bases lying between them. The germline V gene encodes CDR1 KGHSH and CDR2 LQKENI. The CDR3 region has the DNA TGTGCCAGCTCATCACTCTTGGCCTCGAACACCGGGGAGCTGTTTTTT. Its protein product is CASSSLLASNTGELFF.

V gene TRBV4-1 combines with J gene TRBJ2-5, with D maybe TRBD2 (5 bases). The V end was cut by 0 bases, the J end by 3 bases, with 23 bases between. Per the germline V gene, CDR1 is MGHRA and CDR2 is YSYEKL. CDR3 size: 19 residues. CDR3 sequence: CASSQDRLGELGKKETQYF. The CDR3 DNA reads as TGCGCCAGCAGCCAAGACAGGCTCGGGGAATTAGGGAAAAAAGAGACCCAGTACTTC.

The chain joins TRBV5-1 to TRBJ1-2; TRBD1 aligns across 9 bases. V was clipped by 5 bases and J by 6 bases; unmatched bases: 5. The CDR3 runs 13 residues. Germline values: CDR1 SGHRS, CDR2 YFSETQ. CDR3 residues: CASRYGTGNGYTF. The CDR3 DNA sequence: TGCGCCAGCAGATACGGGACAGGGAATGGCTACACCTTC.

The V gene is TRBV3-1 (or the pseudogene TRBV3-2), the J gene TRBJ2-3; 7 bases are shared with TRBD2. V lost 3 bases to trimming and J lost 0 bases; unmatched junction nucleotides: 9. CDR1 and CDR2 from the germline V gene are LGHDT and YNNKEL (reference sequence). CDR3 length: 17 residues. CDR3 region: CASSQVYSGPSTDTQYF. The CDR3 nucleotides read TGTGCCAGCAGCCAGGTATATAGCGGGCCTAGCACAGATACGCAGTATTTT.

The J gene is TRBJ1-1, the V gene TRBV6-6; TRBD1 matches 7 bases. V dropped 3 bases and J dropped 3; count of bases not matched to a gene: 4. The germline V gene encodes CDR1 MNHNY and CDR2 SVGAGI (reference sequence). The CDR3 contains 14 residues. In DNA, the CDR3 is TGTGCCAGCAGTTATACAGGGGAATACACTGAAGCTTTCTTT. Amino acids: CASSYTGEYTEAFF.

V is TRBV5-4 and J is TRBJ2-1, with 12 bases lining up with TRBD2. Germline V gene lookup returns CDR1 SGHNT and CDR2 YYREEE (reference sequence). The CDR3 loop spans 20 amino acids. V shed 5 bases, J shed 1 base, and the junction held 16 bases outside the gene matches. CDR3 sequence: CASSPLGLAGGPKSYNEQFF. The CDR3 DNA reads TGTGCCAGCAGTCCCCTGGGGCTAGCGGGAGGGCCTAAATCCTACAATGAGCAGTTCTTC.

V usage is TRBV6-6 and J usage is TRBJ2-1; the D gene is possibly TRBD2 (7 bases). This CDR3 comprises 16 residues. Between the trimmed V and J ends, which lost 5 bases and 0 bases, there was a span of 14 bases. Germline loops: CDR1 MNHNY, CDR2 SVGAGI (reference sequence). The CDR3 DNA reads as TGTGCCAGCAGTCTAGGGGGAGGGAGCTCCTACAATGAGCAGTTCTTC. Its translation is CASSLGGGSSYNEQFF.

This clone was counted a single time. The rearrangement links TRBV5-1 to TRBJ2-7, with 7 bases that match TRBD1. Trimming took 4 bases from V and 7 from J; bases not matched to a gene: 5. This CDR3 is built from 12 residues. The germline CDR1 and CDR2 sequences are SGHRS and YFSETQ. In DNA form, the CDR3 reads TGCGCCAGCAGCCCAGGGGGAAATGAGCAGTACTTC. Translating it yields CASSPGGNEQYF.

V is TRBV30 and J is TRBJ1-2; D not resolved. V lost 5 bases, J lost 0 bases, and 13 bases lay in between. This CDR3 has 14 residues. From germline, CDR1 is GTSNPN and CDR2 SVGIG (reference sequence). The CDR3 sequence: CAWPGGASNYGYTF. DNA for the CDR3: TGTGCCTGGCCGGGAGGCGCATCTAACTATGGCTACACCTTC.

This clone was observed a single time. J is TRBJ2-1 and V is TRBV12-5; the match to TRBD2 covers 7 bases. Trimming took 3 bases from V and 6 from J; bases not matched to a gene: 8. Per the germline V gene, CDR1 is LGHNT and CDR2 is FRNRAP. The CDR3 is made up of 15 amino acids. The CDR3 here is CASGFSGGRGNEQFF. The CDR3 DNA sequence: TGTGCTAGTGGTTTTTCGGGGGGTCGGGGCAATGAGCAGTTCTTC.

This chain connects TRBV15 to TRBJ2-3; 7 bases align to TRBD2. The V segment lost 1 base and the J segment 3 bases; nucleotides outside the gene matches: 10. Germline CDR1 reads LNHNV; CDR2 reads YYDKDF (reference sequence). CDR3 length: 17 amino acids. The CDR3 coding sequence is TGTGCCACCAGCAGAGGAGAGTACGGGGGGATGACAGATACGCAGTATTTT. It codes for CATSRGEYGGMTDTQYF. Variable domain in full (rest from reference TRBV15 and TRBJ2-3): DAMVIQNPRYQVTQFGKPVTLSCSQTLNHNVMYWYQQKSSQAPKLLFHYYDKDFNNEADTPDNFQSRRPNTSFCFLDIRSPGLGDTAMYLCATSRGEYGGMTDTQYFGPGTRLTVL.

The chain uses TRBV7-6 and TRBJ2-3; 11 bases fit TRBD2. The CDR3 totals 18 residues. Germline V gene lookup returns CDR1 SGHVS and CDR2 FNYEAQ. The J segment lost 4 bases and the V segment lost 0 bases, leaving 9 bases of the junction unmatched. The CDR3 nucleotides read TGTGCCAGCAGCTTAGCCCCGGGAGGTAGCGGGGGGGCAGATACGCAGTATTTT. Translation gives CASSLAPGGSGGADTQYF.

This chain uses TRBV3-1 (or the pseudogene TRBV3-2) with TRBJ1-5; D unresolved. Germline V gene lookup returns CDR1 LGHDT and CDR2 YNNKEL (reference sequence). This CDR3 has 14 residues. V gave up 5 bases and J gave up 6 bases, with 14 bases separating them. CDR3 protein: CASSDIPTGQPQHF. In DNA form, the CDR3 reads TGTGCCAGCAGCGACATCCCCACCGGTCAGCCCCAGCATTTT.

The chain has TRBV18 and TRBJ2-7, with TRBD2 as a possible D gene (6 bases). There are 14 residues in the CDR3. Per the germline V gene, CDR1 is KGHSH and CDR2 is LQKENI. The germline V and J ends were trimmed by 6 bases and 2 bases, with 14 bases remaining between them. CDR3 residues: CASSLEREAYEQYF. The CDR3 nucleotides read TGTGCCAGCTCCCTAGAAAGGGAGGCCTACGAGCAGTACTTC.

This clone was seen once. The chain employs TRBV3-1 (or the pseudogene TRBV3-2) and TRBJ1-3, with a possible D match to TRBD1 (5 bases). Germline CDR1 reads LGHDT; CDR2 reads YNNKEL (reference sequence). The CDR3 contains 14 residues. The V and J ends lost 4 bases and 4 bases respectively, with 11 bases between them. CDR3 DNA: TGTGCCAGCAGCCCTGGCAGGGAAGGAAACACCATATATTTT. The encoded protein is CASSPGREGNTIYF.

The CDR3 nucleotides read TGTGCCTGGAGTACCCAGGGTCATCAGCCCCAGCATTTT. As protein: CAWSTQGHQPQHF. The rearrangement links TRBV30 to TRBJ1-5, with D possibly being TRBD1 (5 bases). Germline CDR1 and CDR2: GTSNPN and SVGIG (reference sequence). The CDR3 extends over 13 amino acids. V was trimmed by 2 bases and J by 5 bases, leaving 10 bases between them.

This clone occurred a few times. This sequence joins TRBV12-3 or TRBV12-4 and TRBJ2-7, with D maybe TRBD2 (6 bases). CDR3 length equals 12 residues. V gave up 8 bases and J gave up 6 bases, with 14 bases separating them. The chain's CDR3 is CASPRCGVEQYF. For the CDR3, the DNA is TGTGCCAGCCCCCGATGCGGGGTCGAGCAGTACTTC.

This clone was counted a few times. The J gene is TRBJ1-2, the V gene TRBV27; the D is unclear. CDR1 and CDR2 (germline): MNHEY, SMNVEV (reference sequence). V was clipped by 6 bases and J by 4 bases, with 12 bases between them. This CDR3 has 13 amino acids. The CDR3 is CASREGLSYGYTF. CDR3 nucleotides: TGTGCCAGCAGAGAGGGCCTTAGCTATGGCTACACCTTC.

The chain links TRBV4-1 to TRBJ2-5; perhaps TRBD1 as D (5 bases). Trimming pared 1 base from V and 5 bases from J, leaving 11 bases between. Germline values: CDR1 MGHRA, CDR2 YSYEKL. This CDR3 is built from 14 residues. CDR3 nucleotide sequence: TGCGCCAGCAGCCAAGGACAGTTGGCCGAGACCCAGTACTTC. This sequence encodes CASSQGQLAETQYF.